A single sample is the source of the 17 T cell receptor beta chains below, sequenced in a study of siplizumab effects on memory and regulatory T cells. Libraries were prepared by immunoSEQ multiplex PCR; TCRdb keeps only in-frame clonotypes and omits some of them. The sample yields fewer than 120,000 clones, 80% to 95% seen once. Material for sequencing was CD4+ T cells sorted from blood. Source of these receptors: a human donor in good health.

J is TRBJ1-2 and V is TRBV9; D might be TRBD1 (6 bases). Germline loops: CDR1 SGDLS, CDR2 YYNGEE. Trimming left V 0 bases short and J 8 bases short, with 14 bases between. This CDR3 region has 14 residues. The CDR3: CASSVAGGAGGYTF. CDR3 bases: TGTGCCAGCAGCGTAGCTGGGGGCGCGGGAGGCTACACCTTC.

The genes are TRBV29-1 and TRBJ2-3, with 9 bases matching TRBD2. The CDR3 is 15 residues long. With V trimmed by 8 bases and J by 1 base, 10 bases remained unmatched. Germline V lookup: CDR1 SQVTM, CDR2 ANQGSEA. CDR3 loop: CSLIRRGGRTDTQYF. Written as DNA, the CDR3 is TGCAGCCTAATTAGGCGGGGGGGCCGCACAGATACGCAGTATTTT.

The chain uses TRBV7-9 and TRBJ1-2, with 10 bases identical to TRBD1. The V gene's germline CDR1 is SEHNR and CDR2 FQNEAQ (reference sequence). The CDR3 spans 15 residues. Trimming cost V 5 bases and J 4 bases; bases outside gene matches: 7. Here the CDR3 reads CASSISTGGGYGYTF. In DNA, the CDR3 is TGTGCCAGCAGCATTTCGACAGGGGGCGGCTATGGCTACACCTTC. Combining the CDR3 with reference TRBV7-9 and TRBJ1-2 gives the whole variable domain DTGVSQNPRHKITKRGQNVTFRCDPISEHNRLYWYRQTLGQGPEFLTYFQNEAQLEKSRLLSDRFSAERPKGSFSTLEIQRTEQGDSAMYLCASSISTGGGYGYTFGSGTRLTVV.

The gene calls are TRBV2 and TRBJ1-2; 10 bases agree with TRBD1. Unmatched junction bases numbered 6, after V lost 6 bases and J lost 2 bases. The germline V gene has CDR1 SNHLY and CDR2 FYNNEI. The CDR3 is 15 residues long. This chain's CDR3 is CASRTGGGGNYGYTF. In nucleotides, the CDR3 is TGTGCCAGCAGGACAGGGGGCGGTGGGAACTATGGCTACACCTTC. Full variable domain (rest looked up from reference TRBV2 and TRBJ1-2): EPEVTQTPSHQVTQMGQEVILRCVPISNHLYFYWYRQILGQKVEFLVSFYNNEISEKSEIFDDQFSVERPDGSNFTLKIRSTKLEDSAMYFCASRTGGGGNYGYTFGSGTRLTVV.

V usage is TRBV7-6 and J usage is TRBJ2-7; D unclear. V lost 0 bases and J lost 6, with 3 bases in between. Germline CDR1 and CDR2: SGHVS and FNYEAQ. This CDR3 spans 11 amino acids. CDR3 bases: TGTGCCAGCAGCTTAGCGGGCGAGCAGTACTTC. Translating it yields CASSLAGEQYF.

The gene calls are TRBV27 and TRBJ1-3; 7 bases are a match to TRBD1. Per the germline V gene, CDR1 is MNHEY and CDR2 is SMNVEV (reference sequence). The CDR3 has 16 residues. With V trimmed by 5 bases and J by 4 bases, 11 bases remained unmatched. This CDR3 reads CASSTSDRVVGNTIYF. The CDR3 DNA reads as TGTGCCAGCAGTACGTCCGACAGGGTCGTGGGAAACACCATATATTTT.

V is TRBV19 and J is TRBJ1-5; D remains unclear. V lost 6 bases to trimming and J lost 1 base, with 10 bases between them. Germline V gene data show CDR1 as LNHDA and CDR2 as SQIVND (reference sequence). The CDR3 loop spans 14 amino acids. The CDR3 is CASSGPPSNQPQHF. CDR3 nucleotides: TGTGCCAGTAGCGGACCCCCCAGCAATCAGCCCCAGCATTTT.

The sample holds one count of this clone. This rearrangement joins TRBV19 to TRBJ2-1; perhaps D is TRBD1 or TRBD2 (6 bases each). This CDR3 is built from 16 residues. CDR1 is LNHDA and CDR2 is SQIVND in the germline V gene (reference sequence). V gave up 3 bases and J gave up 2 bases, with 14 bases separating them. CDR3 sequence reads: CASSMTWGAAYNEQFF. CDR3 coding DNA: TGTGCCAGTAGTATGACTTGGGGGGCGGCCTACAATGAGCAGTTCTTC.

V is TRBV6-1 and J is TRBJ2-6; D not resolved. The germline V and J ends were trimmed by 0 bases and 5 bases, with 11 bases remaining between them. The CDR3 runs 16 residues. Germline CDR1 MNHNS, CDR2 SASEGT. CDR3 nucleotide sequence: TGTGCCAGCAGTGAAGCGCTTGCTGGTAGGGCCAACGTCCTGACTTTC. This sequence encodes CASSEALAGRANVLTF.

V usage is TRBV27 and J usage is TRBJ2-7; 8 bases map to TRBD1. There are 15 residues in the CDR3. J gave up 0 bases and V 0 bases, and 1 base lay outside the gene matches. The germline V gene has CDR1 MNHEY and CDR2 SMNVEV (reference sequence). CDR3 residues: CASSLSTGGSYEQYF. CDR3 bases: TGTGCCAGCAGTTTATCAACAGGGGGCTCCTACGAGCAGTACTTC.

V gene TRBV28 combines with J gene TRBJ2-1; the match to TRBD2 covers 7 bases. V gave up 4 bases and J gave up 13 bases; unmatched junction bases: 13. Per germline, CDR1 MDHEN and CDR2 SYDVKM. The CDR3 loop spans 14 amino acids. CDR3 residues: CASSSQPLREFQFF. The CDR3 region has the DNA TGTGCCAGCAGTTCCCAACCCCTGCGGGAGTTCCAGTTCTTC.

The chain employs TRBV6-5 and TRBJ2-7; the match to TRBD2 covers 10 bases. Germline trimming cut 6 bases from V and 0 bases from J; bases unmatched to any gene: 2. From germline, CDR1 is MNHEY and CDR2 SVGAGI. This CDR3 has 14 residues. The CDR3 spells CASRLAGHSYEQYF. DNA for the CDR3: TGTGCCAGCAGACTAGCGGGACACTCCTACGAGCAGTACTTC.

The V and J genes are TRBV29-1 and TRBJ2-5, with D perhaps matching TRBD2 (5 bases). The CDR3 sequence is 15 residues long. V lost 4 bases, J lost 0 bases, and 15 bases lay in between. Per germline, CDR1 SQVTM and CDR2 ANQGSEA. The CDR3 here is CSVGRAERYQETQYF. CDR3 nucleotide sequence: TGCAGCGTTGGACGAGCGGAAAGGTACCAAGAGACCCAGTACTTC.

The genes are TRBV6-1 and TRBJ1-2, with D uncertain. Trimming removed 3 bases from V and 1 base from J, with 6 bases in between. Per germline, CDR1 MNHNS and CDR2 SASEGT. There are 13 residues in the CDR3. The CDR3 DNA reads as TGTGCCAGCAGTGAGAACTATAACTATGGCTACACCTTC. Its protein product is CASSENYNYGYTF.

The V gene is TRBV2, the J gene TRBJ2-7, with 12 positions matching TRBD2. There are 16 residues in the CDR3. Trimming took 6 bases from V and 0 from J; bases not matched to a gene: 6. Germline CDR1 and CDR2: SNHLY and FYNNEI. CDR3 DNA: TGTGCCAGCAGGACCGGGACTAGCGGGCCCTCCTACGAGCAGTACTTC. It codes for CASRTGTSGPSYEQYF.

This chain connects TRBV15 to TRBJ2-1; 9 bases are a match to TRBD2. This CDR3 is built from 13 residues. Per the germline V gene, CDR1 is LNHNV and CDR2 is YYDKDF (reference sequence). V lost 8 bases to trimming and J lost 7 bases; unmatched junction nucleotides: 6. The CDR3 bases are TGTGCCACCTGGGCGGGAGGGCTGAATGAGCAGTTCTTC. Translated: CATWAGGLNEQFF.

The chain combines TRBV6-5 with TRBJ2-7, with 8 bases lining up with TRBD1. The V gene's germline CDR1 is MNHEY and CDR2 SVGAGI. The CDR3 totals 14 residues. J was trimmed by 3 bases and V by 6 bases; bases with no gene match: 7. The chain's CDR3 is CASSHGQGIYEQYF. The CDR3 DNA is TGTGCCAGCAGCCACGGACAGGGAATCTACGAGCAGTACTTC.